A single sample is the source of the 14 T cell receptor beta chains below, sequenced in a study of identical twins. MiXCR, applied by TCRdb to the 5' RACE reads, yields one record per CDR3 protein. The repertoire consists of about 570,000 distinct CDR3 sequences, with over 8.5% occurring once and the leading ten covering 2.5% to 3.5%. The same data also contributed to another study, on yellow fever vaccine responses in identical twins.

Specimen: PBMCs. The receptors stem from a woman in her late teens or twenties in good health.

This clonotype has more than one count but fewer than ten. This sequence joins TRBV15 and TRBJ2-7, with 14 bases that match TRBD2. J lost 0 bases, V lost 4 bases, and 8 bases had no gene match. In germline, CDR1 is LNHNV, CDR2 YYDKDF (reference sequence). The length of the CDR3 is 18 residues. CDR3: CATSKRLAGGPHSYEQYF. The CDR3 DNA reads as TGTGCCACCAGCAAACGACTAGCGGGAGGGCCCCACTCCTACGAGCAGTACTTC.

CDR3 nucleotides: TGTGCCAGCAGCTTCCCGCGCTATAATTCACCCCTCCACTTT. Its protein is CASSFPRYNSPLHF. The gene calls are TRBV5-6 and TRBJ1-6; D gene ambiguous. This CDR3 spans 14 amino acids. Germline V lookup: CDR1 SGHDT, CDR2 YYEEEE. V shed 2 bases and J shed 3 bases, with 6 bases lying between them.

This clonotype appeared many times. The V and J genes are TRBV20-1 and TRBJ2-1; the D is unclear. Between the trimmed V and J ends, which lost 6 bases and 8 bases, there was a span of 14 bases. The CDR3 sequence is 12 residues long. CDR1 is DFQATT and CDR2 is SNEGSKA in the germline V gene (reference sequence). This chain's CDR3 is CSATPRVDEQFF. The CDR3 nucleotides read TGCAGTGCCACTCCTAGGGTCGATGAGCAGTTCTTC.

This clonotype was seen more than once but under ten times. CDR3 bases: TGTGCCAGCAGCCAAGATGCCCAAGAGACCCAGTACTTC. Translation gives CASSQDAQETQYF. V and J are TRBV3-1 and TRBJ2-5, with D unclear. Germline-derived CDR1 and CDR2 are LGHDT and YNNKEL (reference sequence). The CDR3 contains 13 residues. The V end was cut by 0 bases, the J end by 1 base, with 3 bases between.

The sample holds a few counts of this clonotype. The V and J genes are TRBV28 and TRBJ2-7; no firm D call. V was pared by 7 bases and J by 3 bases, with 10 bases between. The germline gives CDR1 MDHEN, CDR2 SYDVKM. The CDR3 is made up of 12 amino acids. CDR3 in DNA: TGTGCCAGCACTACAGCAGTCTACGAGCAGTACTTC. Translated: CASTTAVYEQYF. The full variable domain, in which reference TRBV28 and TRBJ2-7 provide the parts outside the CDR3, is DVKVTQSSRYLVKRTGEKVFLECVQDMDHENMFWYRQDPGLGLRLIYFSYDVKMKEKGDIPEGYSVSREKKERFSLILESASTNQTSMYLCASTTAVYEQYFGPGTRLTVT.

This clonotype occurred many times. The V and J genes are TRBV4-3 and TRBJ1-1; D is unresolved. The CDR3 contains 15 residues. The germline V gene encodes CDR1 LGHNA and CDR2 YSLEER. V was pared by 1 base and J by 0 bases, with 9 bases between. The chain's CDR3 is CASSQVAQMNTEAFF. The DNA of the CDR3 is TGCGCCAGCAGCCAAGTCGCACAGATGAACACTGAAGCTTTCTTT.

The rearrangement uses TRBV5-6 and TRBJ2-7, with TRBD2 identical over 14 bases. The CDR3 loop spans 16 amino acids. The ends lost 6 bases at V and 4 bases at J; junction bases unmatched: 9. CDR1 and CDR2 from the germline V gene are SGHDT and YYEEEE. The CDR3: CASTDFRTSGRYEQYF. CDR3 DNA sequence: TGTGCCAGCACCGACTTTAGGACTAGCGGGAGGTACGAGCAGTACTTC.

This clonotype was detected only a few times. The rearrangement links TRBV6-5 to TRBJ2-6; a weak D match, TRBD1 (5 bases). Trimming took off 0 bases at V and 0 bases at J, with 6 bases between the two ends. Per germline, CDR1 MNHEY and CDR2 SVGAGI. This CDR3 is built from 16 residues. The CDR3 DNA follows: TGTGCCAGCAGTTACTCGACAGTCTCTGGGGCCAACGTCCTGACTTTC. It encodes CASSYSTVSGANVLTF.

The rearrangement uses TRBV7-2 and TRBJ2-5; D remains unclear. V was trimmed by 4 bases and J by 5 bases, leaving 20 bases between them. This CDR3 comprises 16 residues. Germline V gene lookup returns CDR1 SGHTA and CDR2 FQGNSA. CDR3 protein: CASSSPPERFGETQYF. The CDR3 DNA is TGTGCCAGCAGCTCCCCTCCAGAGAGGTTCGGGGAGACCCAGTACTTC.

The rearrangement joins TRBV11-2 to TRBJ2-3; the match to TRBD2 covers 7 bases. V shed 3 bases and J 6 bases; nucleotides not matched to a gene: 15. The CDR3 is 17 amino acids. Germline loops: CDR1 SGHAT, CDR2 FQNNGV. CDR3 bases: TGTGCCAGCAGCTTTTCGTTATTGGCGGGGGTTTGGGATACGCAGTATTTT. Its protein is CASSFSLLAGVWDTQYF.

The chain couples TRBV12-3 or TRBV12-4 to TRBJ2-2, with 15 bases lining up with TRBD2. The CDR3 length is 17 residues. Trimming cost V 4 bases and J 0 bases; bases outside gene matches: 0. CDR3 sequence (DNA): TGTGCCAGCAGTTGGACTAGCGGGGGGGCGAACACCGGGGAGCTGTTTTTT. The encoded protein is CASSWTSGGANTGELFF.

In this sample, this clonotype turned up a few times. The chain combines TRBV7-3 with TRBJ1-3; D gene uncertain. V shed 4 bases and J shed 1 base, with 5 bases lying between them. Germline lookup yields CDR1 SGHTA and CDR2 FQGTGA. This CDR3 contains 13 residues. The CDR3 DNA is TGTGCCAGCAGCTACATTTCTGGAAACACCATATATTTT. Translating it yields CASSYISGNTIYF.

V is TRBV7-8 and J is TRBJ2-5; D may match TRBD1 or TRBD2 (6 bases each). The CDR3 loop spans 16 amino acids. The V gene's germline CDR1 is SGHVS and CDR2 FQNEAQ. The V gene lost 0 bases and the J gene lost 2 bases, with 13 bases spanning the gap. CDR3 sequence (DNA): TGTGCCAGCAGCTTAGCCGGGAGCAGGGGTCAAGAGACCCAGTACTTC. This codes for CASSLAGSRGQETQYF. The full variable domain, completed using reference TRBV7-8 and TRBJ2-5, is GAGVSQSPRYKVAKRGQDVALRCDPISGHVSLFWYQQALGQGPEFLTYFQNEAQLDKSGLPSDRFFAERPEGSVSTLKIQRTQQEDSAVYLCASSLAGSRGQETQYFGPGTRLLVL.

In its sample, this clonotype was seen a few times. V usage is TRBV29-1 and J usage is TRBJ2-6; 7 bases agree with TRBD1. CDR1 is SQVTM, CDR2 ANQGSEA, per germline. The CDR3 extends over 15 amino acids. V was pared by 2 bases and J by 2 bases, with 3 bases of the junction left unmatched. This CDR3 is CSVELTGPGANVLTF. CDR3 in DNA: TGCAGCGTTGAATTGACAGGGCCTGGGGCCAACGTCCTGACTTTC.